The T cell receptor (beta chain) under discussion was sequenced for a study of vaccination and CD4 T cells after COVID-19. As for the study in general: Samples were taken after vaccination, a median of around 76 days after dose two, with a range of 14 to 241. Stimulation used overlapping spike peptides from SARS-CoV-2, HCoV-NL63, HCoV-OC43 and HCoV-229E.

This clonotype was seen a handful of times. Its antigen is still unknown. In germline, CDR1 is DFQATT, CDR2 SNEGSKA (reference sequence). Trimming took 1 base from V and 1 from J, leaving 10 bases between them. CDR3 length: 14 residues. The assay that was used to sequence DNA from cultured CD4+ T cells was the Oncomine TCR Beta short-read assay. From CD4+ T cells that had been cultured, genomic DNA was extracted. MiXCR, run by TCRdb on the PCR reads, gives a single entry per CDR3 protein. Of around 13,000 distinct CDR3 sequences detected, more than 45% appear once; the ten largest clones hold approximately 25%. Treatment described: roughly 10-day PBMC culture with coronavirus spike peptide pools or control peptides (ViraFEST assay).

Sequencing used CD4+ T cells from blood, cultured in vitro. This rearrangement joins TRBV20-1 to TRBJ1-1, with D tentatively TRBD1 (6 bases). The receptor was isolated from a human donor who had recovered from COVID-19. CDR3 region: CSARVGGPNTEAFF. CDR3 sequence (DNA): TGCAGTGCTAGAGTGGGGGGGCCGAACACTGAAGCTTTCTTT.